This T cell receptor (beta chain) was retrieved from a study of control samples from healthy donors and cancer patients. Sequenced by immunoSEQ multiplex PCR; TCRdb stores in-frame clones only, minus some. The top ten clones hold less than 2.5% of a sample with fewer than 60,000 clones, 95% of them seen once. Germline V gene data show CDR1 as SGHTA and CDR2 as FQGTGA. This CDR3 comprises 14 residues. V lost 6 bases, J lost 4 bases, and 4 bases stayed unmatched. Sequencing was performed on blood. The sequence derives from a man aged 25-45 years in good health. This chain links TRBV7-3 with TRBJ2-3; 10 bases are a match to TRBD2. CDR3 sequence: CASRLAGSSDTQYF. In DNA, the CDR3 is TGTGCCAGCAGACTAGCGGGAAGTTCAGATACGCAGTATTTT.